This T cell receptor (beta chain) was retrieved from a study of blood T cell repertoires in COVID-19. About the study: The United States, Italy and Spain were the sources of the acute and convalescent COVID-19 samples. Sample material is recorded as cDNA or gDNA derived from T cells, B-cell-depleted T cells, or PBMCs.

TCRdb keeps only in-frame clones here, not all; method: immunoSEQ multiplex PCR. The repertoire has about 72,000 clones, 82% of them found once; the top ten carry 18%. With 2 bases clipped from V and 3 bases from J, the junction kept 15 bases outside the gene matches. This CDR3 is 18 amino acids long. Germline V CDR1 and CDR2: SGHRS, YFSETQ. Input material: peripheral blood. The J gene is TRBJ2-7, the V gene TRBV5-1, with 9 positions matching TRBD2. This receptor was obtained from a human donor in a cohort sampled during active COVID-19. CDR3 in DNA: TGCGCCAGCAGCTTTCGGACTAGCGACCCCGGGATCAGCTACGAGCAGTACTTC. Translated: CASSFRTSDPGISYEQYF.